The rows below give T cell receptor beta chains drawn from one sample of a study of beta chain features in type 1 diabetes. Assay used: immunoSEQ multiplex PCR; TCRdb lists only in-frame clones, some missing. Of nearly 350,000 clones listed, 8% are singletons. Sequenced input: central memory CD4+ T cells from blood. The origin of the receptors is a young woman in good health. The CDR3 runs from the conserved cysteine through the conserved F or W. D genes are given only for firm matches. Clone size is shown for a subset of rows, as once, few, many or a class of expanded clone.

CASSIIGEIYSNQPQHF	TGTGCCAGTAGTATTATAGGGGAGATCTATAGCAATCAGCCCCAGCATTTT	few	TRBV19	-	TRBJ1-5
CASSFRAGGNEQYF	TGTGCCAGCAGCTTTAGAGCGGGAGGTAACGAGCAGTACTTC	-	TRBV11-1	TRBD2	TRBJ2-7
CASSTGNTGELFF	TGTGCCAGCAGCACGGGGAACACCGGGGAGCTGTTTTTT	-	TRBV7-9	-	TRBJ2-2
CASSQGPRSLQETQYF	TGCGCCAGCAGCCAAGGTCCTCGCAGCTTACAAGAGACCCAGTACTTC	-	TRBV4-1	-	TRBJ2-5
CASSRPSDPAGYTF	TGTGCCAGTAGCCGGCCTTCTGACCCCGCTGGCTACACCTTC	few	TRBV19	-	TRBJ1-2
CASKQTGDENIQYF	TGTGCCAGTAAGCAGACAGGGGATGAGAACATTCAGTACTTC	many	TRBV19	TRBD1	TRBJ2-4
CASSQGGDGRKETQYF	TGTGCCAGCAGCCAAGGAGGCGACGGGCGAAAAGAGACCCAGTACTTC	-	TRBV5-8	-	TRBJ2-5
CASSPQGAVTGELFF	TGTGCCAGTAGCCCACAGGGGGCTGTCACCGGGGAGCTGTTTTTT	many	TRBV19	TRBD1	TRBJ2-2
CSATEYEQYF	TGCAGTGCTACCGAGTACGAGCAGTACTTC	many	TRBV20-1	-	TRBJ2-7
CSVGQWNTGELFF	TGCAGCGTTGGACAGTGGAACACCGGGGAGCTGTTTTTT	-	TRBV29-1	-	TRBJ2-2